The present T cell receptor (beta chain) was sequenced within a study of blood T cell repertoires in COVID-19. Background on the study: Sites in the United States, Italy and Spain provided acute and convalescent COVID-19 samples. T cells, B-cell-depleted T cells, or PBMCs supplied cDNA or gDNA.

The CDR3 is made up of 16 amino acids. CDR1 is SGHDT, CDR2 YYEEEE, per germline. V lost 1 base to trimming and J lost 1 base, with 14 bases between them. Authors' data handling: Reference gene primer amplification in the assay estimated nucleated cell counts. Sequencing was performed with immunoSEQ multiplex PCR; in TCRdb, only in-frame clones are kept and a portion is missing. The V and J calls and clone size come from that table; D and trimming were worked out from the DNA. The sample shows about 140,000 clones, 76% of them seen only once. The TCR was taken from a woman aged 80 or over with active or convalescent COVID-19. The chain is built from TRBV5-6 and TRBJ1-2; D is possibly TRBD1 (6 bases). Specimen: peripheral blood. The CDR3 loop reads CASSLLRGAVNYGYTF. The CDR3 region has the DNA TGTGCCAGCAGCTTGTTACGGGGGGCGGTTAACTATGGCTACACCTTC.